These T cell receptor beta chains were read from a single sample in a study of blood T cell repertoires in COVID-19. Sequencing was performed with immunoSEQ multiplex PCR; in TCRdb, only in-frame clones are kept and a portion is missing. The sample lists roughly 26,000 clones; approximately 66% were seen once. The sequencing sample was made of peripheral blood. These receptor sequences come from a man between 60 and 75 years old with active or convalescent COVID-19. Both conserved end residues are part of each CDR3. The order of the fields is D gene, clone size, V gene, J gene, CDR3 DNA, CDR3 protein. A D gene is named only where the DNA matches it firmly. The size field is filled for only some rows; it gives once, few, many or a size class.

>NA|few|TRBV5-8|TRBJ1-2
TGTGCCAGCAGCCCGTGGAGGTCATATGGCTACACCTTC
CASSPWRSYGYTF
>TRBD2|few|TRBV5-5|TRBJ2-7
TGTGCCAGCAGCTTGAGGGAGGGAGGACCCGTCGGACAGTACTTC
CASSLREGGPVGQYF
>NA|NA|TRBV11-2|TRBJ2-7
TGTGCCAGCAGCCGGGCCCGGGGGATGTACGAGCAGTACTTC
CASSRARGMYEQYF
>NA|NA|TRBV5-1|TRBJ1-6
TGCGCCAGCAGCTTGGAGGGCAGGGTCGGCTCACCCCTCCACTTT
CASSLEGRVGSPLHF
>TRBD1|NA|TRBV5-1|TRBJ1-2
TGCGCCAGCAGCTCGGACAGGGTCCGGGGCTACACCTTC
CASSSDRVRGYTF
>NA|NA|TRBV5-4|TRBJ2-3
TGTGCCAGCAGCTTGGGAGAGCGGGCAGATACGCAGTATTTT
CASSLGERADTQYF
>NA|NA|TRBV12-3/TRBV12-4|TRBJ2-6
TGTGCCAGCCGGGACTCTGGGGCCAACGTCCTGACTTTC
CASRDSGANVLTF
>TRBD1|NA|TRBV9|TRBJ1-1
TGTGCCAGCAGCGTAGCTTTGGGACAGGGGACTGAAGCTTTCTTT
CASSVALGQGTEAFF
>NA|NA|TRBV4-1|TRBJ1-5
TGCGCCAGCAGCCAAGAGGTTACAGGGAGCAATCAGCCCCAGCATTTT
CASSQEVTGSNQPQHF
>TRBD2|NA|TRBV4-1|TRBJ2-4
TGCGCCAGCAGCCAACATCTACTAGCGGGGGGGCCGAGGGCCAAAAACATTCAGTACTTC
CASSQHLLAGGPRAKNIQYF
>NA|NA|TRBV10-3|TRBJ2-1
TGTGCCATCAGTGAGTCAGTGACTAGGGGCACTGAGCAGTTCTTC
CAISESVTRGTEQFF
>NA|NA|TRBV4-1|TRBJ1-2
TGCGCCAGCAGCCAAGAGAGCACAGCTAACTATGGCTACACCTTC
CASSQESTANYGYTF
>NA|NA|TRBV4-1|TRBJ1-3
TGCGCCAGCAGCCAACCCGGGACAACTGGAAACACCATATATTTT
CASSQPGTTGNTIYF
>NA|NA|TRBV14|TRBJ2-7
TGTGCCAGCAGCCCACAGGGCCGTTCCTACGAGCAGTACTTC
CASSPQGRSYEQYF
>NA|NA|TRBV18|TRBJ2-1
TGTGCCAGCTCACGCGGGACAGAAAATGAGCAGTTCTTC
CASSRGTENEQFF
>TRBD2|NA|TRBV25-1|TRBJ2-2
TGTGCCAGCGGTCAGGAACTAGCGGGAGTAGTAACCGGGGAGCTGTTTTTT
CASGQELAGVVTGELFF
>NA|few|TRBV29-1|TRBJ1-5
TGCAGCGTTGCGGACAGCAACAATCAGCCCCAGCATTTT
CSVADSNNQPQHF
>NA|NA|TRBV5-1|TRBJ1-2
TGCGCCAGCAGCTTGGACAGGGCGGACTATGGCTACACCTTC
CASSLDRADYGYTF
>NA|once|TRBV6-5|TRBJ1-2
TGTGCCAGCAGTTCGAGTGTCTATGGCTACACCTTC
CASSSSVYGYTF
>NA|NA|TRBV7-9|TRBJ2-1
TGTGCCAGCAGCTATTATGGACTCCTAAGGGGGTACAATGAGCAGTTCTTC
CASSYYGLLRGYNEQFF
>NA|NA|TRBV15|TRBJ1-5
TGTGCCACCAGCAGCGGGTCGGGGTACGGCAATCAGCCCCAGCATTTT
CATSSGSGYGNQPQHF
>NA|NA|TRBV25-1|TRBJ2-5
TGTGCCAGCAGTGATTGGAGTAGCGGTTCCCAAGAGACCCAGTACTTC
CASSDWSSGSQETQYF
>NA|NA|TRBV2|TRBJ2-5
TGTGCCAGCAGGAGACACAGCGGTGAGACCCAGTACTTC
CASRRHSGETQYF
>NA|NA|TRBV18|TRBJ1-1
TGTGCCAGCTCACCAAGCGGGCTCACTGAAGCTTTCTTT
CASSPSGLTEAFF
>NA|few|TRBV5-4|TRBJ2-7
TGTGCCAGCACCACGCGGGGTGTGACCTACGAGCAGTACTTC
CASTTRGVTYEQYF
>NA|NA|TRBV29-1|TRBJ2-1
TGCAGCGTTGCTCTAAACCGGCAGTTCTTC
CSVALNRQFF
>NA|medium-sized|TRBV7-9|TRBJ2-7
TGTGCCAGCAGCTTAGGTGGACAGGGAGGGGAGCAGTACTTC
CASSLGGQGGEQYF
>TRBD1|NA|TRBV5-1|TRBJ1-2
TGCGCCAGCAGCAGGCCCCCGGGACAGGGAGATGGCTACACCTTC
CASSRPPGQGDGYTF
>NA|NA|TRBV5-1|TRBJ1-2
TGCGCCAGCAACCCCTTGGGGGGGAACTATGGCTACACCTTC
CASNPLGGNYGYTF
>TRBD1|NA|TRBV9|TRBJ1-1
TGTGCCAGCAGCGTAGACCCAGGGGGCGCAAAGGTTGAAGCTTTCTTT
CASSVDPGGAKVEAFF
>NA|NA|TRBV19|TRBJ1-5
TGTGCCAGTAGTACTCAGGGTGGTCAGCCCCAGCATTTT
CASSTQGGQPQHF
>TRBD1|NA|TRBV6-4|TRBJ2-3
TGTGCCAGCAGTGAATTTCAGGGGGACGTCGATACGCAGTATTTT
CASSEFQGDVDTQYF
>NA|NA|TRBV24-1|TRBJ2-1
TGTGCCACCAGTGGGGGTAGAGGGTCCACCTACAATGAGCAGTTCTTC
CATSGGRGSTYNEQFF
>TRBD1|NA|TRBV30|TRBJ1-2
TGTGCCTGGGACAGGGATGTCTCTGGCTACACCTTC
CAWDRDVSGYTF
>NA|few|TRBV10-3|TRBJ1-2
TGTGCCATCAGTGCAGACAGCCAGCTCTATGGCTACACCTTC
CAISADSQLYGYTF
>TRBD1|NA|TRBV4-1|TRBJ1-2
TGCGCCAGCAGCCAAGGAATAGGGGGCCCTGGCTACACCTTC
CASSQGIGGPGYTF
>NA|NA|TRBV4-1|TRBJ2-7
TGCGCCAGCAGCCAAGGAGGGGGGGGACTCCCGTTAAAGTACGAGCAGTACTTC
CASSQGGGGLPLKYEQYF
>TRBD2|NA|TRBV19|TRBJ2-7
TGTGCCAGTAGCCGACTAGCGTCGGGAATGTACGAGCAGTACTTC
CASSRLASGMYEQYF
>TRBD1|NA|TRBV19|TRBJ1-4
TGTGCCAGTAGTATGCTAGAACAGGGGGGAAATGAAAAACTGTTTTTT
CASSMLEQGGNEKLFF
>TRBD1|few|TRBV7-9|TRBJ2-5
TGTGCCAGCAGCTCAGACAGGGGGCCCCAAGAGACCCAGTACTTC
CASSSDRGPQETQYF
>NA|NA|TRBV12-3/TRBV12-4|TRBJ1-4
TGTGCCAGCAGTTTGAGTGAAAAACTGTTTTTT
CASSLSEKLFF